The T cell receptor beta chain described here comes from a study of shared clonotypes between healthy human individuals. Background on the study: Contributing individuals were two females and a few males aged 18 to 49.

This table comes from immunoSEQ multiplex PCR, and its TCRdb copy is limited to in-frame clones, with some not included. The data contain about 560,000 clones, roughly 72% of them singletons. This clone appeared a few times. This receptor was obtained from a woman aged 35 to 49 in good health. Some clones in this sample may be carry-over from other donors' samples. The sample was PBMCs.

In DNA, the CDR3 is TGTGCCAGCTCACCGAGGGGATCGGCTGGAAACACCATATATTTT. This codes for CASSPRGSAGNTIYF. V usage is TRBV18 and J usage is TRBJ1-3; the D gene is possibly TRBD1 (5 bases). Germline values: CDR1 KGHSH, CDR2 LQKENI. The CDR3 sequence is 15 residues long. V lost 3 bases and J lost 2, with 11 bases in between.